This T cell receptor (beta chain) was recorded in a study of T-cell reconstitution after alpha-beta-depleted transplantation in children. Trimming stripped 4 bases from V and 8 bases from J, with 19 bases between. CDR1 is SGDLS and CDR2 is YYNGEE in the germline V gene. This CDR3 has 15 amino acids. This clonotype turned up a few times. The antigen is not known. Overall study findings and caveats: Reportedly, roughly two months post-transplant, alpha-beta T cells arose from several hundred expanded graft clones.

The library targeted TCRbeta and was prepared with unique molecular identifiers. TCRdb passed the PCR reads through MiXCR, listing each CDR3 protein once. The sample lists more than 300,000 distinct CDR3 sequences, 15% to 20% seen once, with around two fifths in the top ten. Source: PBMCs, mostly from graft donor cells, taken 360 days after TCRalphabeta/CD19-depleted stem cell transplant. V gene TRBV9 combines with J gene TRBJ2-1; tentatively, D is TRBD2 (6 bases). The receptor was derived from a male patient aged 2-9 years who had a stem cell transplant for acute lymphoblastic leukemia, so the T cells may come from the graft donor. The CDR3 loop is CASSPSPTSIDEQFF. DNA of the CDR3: TGTGCCAGCAGCCCGAGCCCTACTAGCATCGATGAGCAGTTCTTC.